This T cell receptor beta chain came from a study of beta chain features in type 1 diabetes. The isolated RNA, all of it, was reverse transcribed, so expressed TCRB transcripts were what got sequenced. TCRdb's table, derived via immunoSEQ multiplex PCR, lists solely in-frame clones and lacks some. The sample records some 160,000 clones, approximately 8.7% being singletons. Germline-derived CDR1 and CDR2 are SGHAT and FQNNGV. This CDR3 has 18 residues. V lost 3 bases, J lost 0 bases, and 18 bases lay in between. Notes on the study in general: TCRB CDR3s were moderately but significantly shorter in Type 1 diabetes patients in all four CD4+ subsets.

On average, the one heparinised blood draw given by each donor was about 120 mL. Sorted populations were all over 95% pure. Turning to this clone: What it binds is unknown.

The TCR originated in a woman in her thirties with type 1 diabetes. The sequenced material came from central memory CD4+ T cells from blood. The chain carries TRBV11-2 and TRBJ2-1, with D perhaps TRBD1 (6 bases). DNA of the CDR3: TGTGCCAGCAGCTTGAGGTCTTCCCAGGGGACCTCCTACAATGAGCAGTTCTTC. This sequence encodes CASSLRSSQGTSYNEQFF.